Described below is a single T cell receptor (beta chain) sequence and its context. This sample is part of a study of cytomegalovirus exposure and HLA in healthy donors. In the PCR, 60 Vbeta and 13 Jbeta primers were used. Some clones are missing from TCRdb's copy, which holds only in-frame ones; the method was immunoSEQ multiplex PCR. This sample yields about 150,000 clones, of which approximately 9% are seen a single time; roughly 1.9% belongs to the top ten. Donors showed nominal health when sampled, although they likely had unrecorded immune exposures. Trimming took off 8 bases at V and 4 bases at J, with 14 bases between the two ends. This CDR3 has 14 amino acids. The V gene's germline CDR1 is SGHVS and CDR2 FNYEAQ.

The sample consisted of PBMCs. The receptor's source is a male donor in good health and CMV-seronegative. The genes are TRBV7-6 and TRBJ2-2; D may be TRBD1 (7 bases). The CDR3 region has the DNA TGTGCCAGCCGGGAGCCAGGGGGCACCGGGGAGCTGTTTTTT. Protein sequence: CASREPGGTGELFF.